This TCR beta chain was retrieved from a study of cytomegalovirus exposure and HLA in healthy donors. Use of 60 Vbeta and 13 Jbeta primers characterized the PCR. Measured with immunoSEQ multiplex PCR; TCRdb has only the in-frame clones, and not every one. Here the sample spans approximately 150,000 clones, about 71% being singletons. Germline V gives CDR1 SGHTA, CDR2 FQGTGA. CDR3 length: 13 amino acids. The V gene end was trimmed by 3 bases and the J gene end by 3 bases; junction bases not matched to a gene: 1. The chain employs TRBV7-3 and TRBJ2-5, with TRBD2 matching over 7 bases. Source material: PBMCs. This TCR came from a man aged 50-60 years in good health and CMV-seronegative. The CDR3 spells CASSFGGKETQYF. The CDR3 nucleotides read TGTGCCAGCAGCTTCGGGGGGAAAGAGACCCAGTACTTC.